This TCR beta chain was identified during a study of beta chain features in type 1 diabetes. The study's findings and limits: A pattern of fewer insertions and more deletions at VDJ junctions was seen in type 1 diabetes patients. A definitive answer on HLA type influencing TCRB rearrangement was not reached here. For Type 1 diabetes patients, all four CD4+ subsets carried TCRB CDR3s that were moderately but significantly shorter. Compared with healthy donors, patients appeared to share more similar naive, central memory and regulatory TCRB repertoires.

CDR1 MDHEN and CDR2 SYDVKM come from the germline V gene. The length of the CDR3 is 14 residues. Trimming took 6 bases from V and 1 from J, leaving 10 bases between them. Worth noting for this clone: What it binds is unknown.

All of the isolated RNA was reverse transcribed, so expressed TCRB transcripts were sequenced. Libraries were prepared by immunoSEQ multiplex PCR; TCRdb keeps only in-frame clonotypes and omits some of them. The table has under 950,000 clones, 15% to 20% seen once. Sample: naive CD4+ T cells from blood. This rearrangement joins TRBV28 to TRBJ1-5; D gene ambiguous. This receptor was taken from a woman between 18 and 30 years old in good health. The CDR3 region has the DNA TGTGCCAGCAGGCTCTATAGAAGCAATCAGCCCCAGCATTTT. Translating it yields CASRLYRSNQPQHF.